Included here is one TCR beta chain sequence, with context. The antigen is undetermined. TCRdb's copy holds only in-frame clones and misses some; the assay was immunoSEQ multiplex PCR. The sample has more than 25,000 clones, 60% to 80% seen once. V shed 2 bases and J 4 bases; nucleotides not matched to a gene: 3. This CDR3 comprises 15 residues. Germline V lookup: CDR1 SGHTA, CDR2 FQGNSA. The sample originates from a study of a mutant IDH1 vaccine in newly diagnosed glioma. Background on the study: Onset of vaccination occurred 4-6 weeks following radiotherapy alone, or with temozolomide cycles. Previous care, which was radiotherapy, temozolomide, or both, most often involved both. Findings and limits, study-wide: The study observed vaccine-induced immune responses in 93.3% of patients.

This sample's time point: week 5, during vaccination. Doses of 300 ug of mutant IDH1 20-mer peptide were given with topical imiquimod. V gene TRBV7-2 combines with J gene TRBJ2-1, with 9 bases identical to TRBD2. The sequencing here drew on PBMCs, taken from a glioma patient whose treatment included an IDH1 peptide vaccine. This receptor was obtained from a man aged 40-49 years with glioma. This chain's CDR3 is CASSLSSGTYNEQFF. CDR3 coding DNA: TGTGCCAGCAGCTTATCTAGCGGGACATACAATGAGCAGTTCTTC.